Listed here is a single T cell receptor (beta chain). Antigen unknown. TCRdb's table, derived via immunoSEQ multiplex PCR, lists solely in-frame clones and lacks some. The table has around 83,000 clones, 75% to 95% seen once. The CDR3 has 15 residues. The ends lost 0 bases at V and 1 base at J; junction bases unmatched: 2. Germline CDR1 is LNHNV and CDR2 is YYDKDF (reference sequence). The data belong to a study of T cell responses to AZD1222 COVID-19 vaccine. The study's findings and limits: Spike was spanned by vaccine-associated CD4 TCRs, which were dominant at 160-218 and 743-854. Following two doses of AZD1222, Spike-specific TCR breadth and depth rose. Donors in the cohort were predominantly white British and more often female, and clonal diversity was possibly underestimated.

Both about-4-week and about-12-week second-dose recipients were combined. Sequencing was performed on peripheral blood, taken 28 days after the second AZD1222 dose. This chain joins TRBV15 and TRBJ1-1, with 7 bases identical to TRBD1. This TCR came from an adult who received the AZD1222 COVID-19 vaccine. CDR3 sequence: CATSRERDRNTEAFF. The CDR3, as DNA: TGTGCCACCAGCAGAGAACGGGACAGGAACACTGAAGCTTTCTTT.